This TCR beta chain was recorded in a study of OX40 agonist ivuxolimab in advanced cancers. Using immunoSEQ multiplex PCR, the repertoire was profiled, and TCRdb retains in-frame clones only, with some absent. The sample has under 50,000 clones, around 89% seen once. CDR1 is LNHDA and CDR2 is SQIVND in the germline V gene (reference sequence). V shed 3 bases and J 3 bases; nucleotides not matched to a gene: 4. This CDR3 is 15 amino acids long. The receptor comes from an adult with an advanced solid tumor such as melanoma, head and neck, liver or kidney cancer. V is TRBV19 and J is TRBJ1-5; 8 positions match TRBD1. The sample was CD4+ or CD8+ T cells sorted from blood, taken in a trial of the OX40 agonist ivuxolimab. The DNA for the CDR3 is TGTGCCAGTAGTATCTCTCAGGGGGCCAATCAGCCCCAGCATTTT. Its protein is CASSISQGANQPQHF. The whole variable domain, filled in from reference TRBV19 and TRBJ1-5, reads DGGITQSPKYLFRKEGQNVTLSCEQNLNHDAMYWYRQDPGQGLRLIYYSQIVNDFQKGDIAEGYSVSREKKESFPLTVTSAQKNPTAFYLCASSISQGANQPQHFGDGTRLSIL.